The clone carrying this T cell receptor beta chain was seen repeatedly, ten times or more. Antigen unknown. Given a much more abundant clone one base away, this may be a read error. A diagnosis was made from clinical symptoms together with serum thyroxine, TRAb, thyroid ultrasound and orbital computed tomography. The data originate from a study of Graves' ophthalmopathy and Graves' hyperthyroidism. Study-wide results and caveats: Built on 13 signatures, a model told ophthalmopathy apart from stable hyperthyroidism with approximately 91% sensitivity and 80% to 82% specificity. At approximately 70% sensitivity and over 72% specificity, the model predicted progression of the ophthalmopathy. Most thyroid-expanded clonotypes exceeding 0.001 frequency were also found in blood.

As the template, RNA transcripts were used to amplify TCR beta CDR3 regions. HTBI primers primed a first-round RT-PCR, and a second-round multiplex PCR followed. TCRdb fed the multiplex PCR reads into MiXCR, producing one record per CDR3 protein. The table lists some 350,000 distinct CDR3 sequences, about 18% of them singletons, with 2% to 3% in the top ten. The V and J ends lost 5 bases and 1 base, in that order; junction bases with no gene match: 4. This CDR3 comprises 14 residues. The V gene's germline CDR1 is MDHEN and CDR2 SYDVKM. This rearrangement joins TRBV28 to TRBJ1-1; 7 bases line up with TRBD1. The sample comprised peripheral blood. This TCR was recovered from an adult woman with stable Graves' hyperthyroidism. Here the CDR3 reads CASSAHRGNTEAFF. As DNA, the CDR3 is TGTGCCAGCAGTGCCCACAGGGGGAACACTGAAGCTTTCTTT.